The sample holds one count of the clone carrying this T cell receptor (beta chain). The PCR used 60 Vbeta and 13 Jbeta primers. Only in-frame clones appear in the TCRdb table, and some are missing; sequencing was by immunoSEQ multiplex PCR. The sample yields approximately 140,000 clones, 75% to 80% seen once. This sample stems from a study of cytomegalovirus exposure and HLA in healthy donors. Per germline, CDR1 SGDLS and CDR2 YYNGEE. The V gene lost 2 bases and the J gene lost 7 bases, with 13 bases spanning the gap. The CDR3 covers 14 residues. The source material was PBMCs. This TCR was recovered from a woman aged 40-49 years in good health and CMV-seropositive. This chain uses TRBV9 with TRBJ2-1; the D gene is possibly TRBD1 (6 bases). For the CDR3, the DNA is TGTGCCAGCAGCGTGGCAGGGGTCTCGAATGAGCAGTTCTTC. It specifies CASSVAGVSNEQFF. Using reference TRBV9 and TRBJ2-1 for the parts outside the CDR3, the full variable domain is DSGVTQTPKHLITATGQRVTLRCSPRSGDLSVYWYQQSLDQGLQFLIQYYNGEERAKGNILERFSAQQFPDLHSELNLSSLELGDSALYFCASSVAGVSNEQFFGPGTRLTVL.